The rows below give T cell receptor beta chains drawn from one sample of a study of blood T cell repertoires in COVID-19. Sequencing used immunoSEQ multiplex PCR; TCRdb keeps in-frame clones, though not all of them. The table lists 250,000 to 300,000 clones, 70% to 90% of them singletons. The sample was peripheral blood. Source of these receptors: a woman in her fifties or sixties with COVID-19, enrolled during active disease. Both conserved end residues are part of each CDR3. A D gene is named only where the DNA matches it firmly. Where a row states a size, it is once, few, many or the class of an expanded clone; other rows omit it.

J: TRBJ1-3
size: -
D: -
V: TRBV19
CDR3: CASSPPADSGNTIYF
DNA: TGTGCCAGTAGTCCCCCAGCGGACTCTGGAAACACCATATATTTT

J: TRBJ2-5
size: -
D: -
V: TRBV3-1/TRBV3-2
CDR3: CASSRQQETQYF
DNA: TGTGCCAGCAGCCGTCAGCAAGAGACCCAGTACTTC

J: TRBJ2-5
size: once
D: -
V: TRBV5-1
CDR3: CASSLPPKGLQETQYF
DNA: TGCGCCAGCAGCTTGCCCCCAAAGGGGCTCCAAGAGACCCAGTACTTC

J: TRBJ2-7
size: -
D: TRBD1
V: TRBV6-5
CDR3: CASSYSDRTYEQYF
DNA: TGTGCCAGCAGTTACTCGGACAGGACCTACGAGCAGTACTTC

J: TRBJ1-2
size: -
D: -
V: TRBV19
CDR3: CASRTGTRIGYTF
DNA: TGTGCCAGTAGAACCGGGACACGCATCGGCTACACCTTC

J: TRBJ2-3
size: once
D: TRBD2
V: TRBV7-9
CDR3: CASSQALLAGGPGDTQYF
DNA: TGTGCCAGCAGCCAAGCCCTACTAGCGGGAGGGCCGGGAGATACGCAGTATTTT

J: TRBJ1-1
size: -
D: -
V: TRBV27
CDR3: CASSFLGFNTEAFF
DNA: TGTGCCAGCAGTTTCCTGGGCTTTAACACTGAAGCTTTCTTT

J: TRBJ2-1
size: -
D: -
V: TRBV5-1
CDR3: CASRQGPDNEQFF
DNA: TGCGCCAGCAGGCAGGGGCCGGACAATGAGCAGTTCTTC

J: TRBJ2-5
size: -
D: -
V: TRBV9
CDR3: CASSPGPRETQYF
DNA: TGTGCCAGCAGCCCTGGTCCTCGGGAGACCCAGTACTTC

J: TRBJ1-5
size: -
D: -
V: TRBV4-1
CDR3: CASSQEWGQGIGSNQPQHF
DNA: TGCGCCAGCAGCCAAGAGTGGGGGCAGGGGATAGGTAGCAATCAGCCCCAGCATTTT

J: TRBJ1-3
size: -
D: -
V: TRBV19
CDR3: CASISEGAGNTIYF
DNA: TGTGCCAGTATATCGGAAGGGGCTGGAAACACCATATATTTT

J: TRBJ2-1
size: -
D: -
V: TRBV12-3/TRBV12-4
CDR3: CASSPEVFGEQFF
DNA: TGTGCCAGCAGTCCTGAGGTGTTCGGTGAGCAGTTCTTC

J: TRBJ2-1
size: -
D: -
V: TRBV2
CDR3: CASTSNEQFF
DNA: TGTGCCAGCACCTCGAATGAGCAGTTCTTC

J: TRBJ1-1
size: -
D: -
V: TRBV19
CDR3: CASSIDLKGVANTEAFF
DNA: TGTGCCAGTAGTATAGACCTAAAGGGGGTAGCGAACACTGAAGCTTTCTTT

J: TRBJ1-1
size: -
D: -
V: TRBV29-1
CDR3: CSVVGVQTLFEAFF
DNA: TGCAGCGTTGTGGGAGTCCAGACATTATTTGAAGCTTTCTTT

J: TRBJ1-3
size: -
D: TRBD1
V: TRBV28
CDR3: CASFRDRPGNTIYF
DNA: TGTGCCAGCTTTCGGGACAGACCTGGAAACACCATATATTTT

J: TRBJ1-5
size: -
D: TRBD1
V: TRBV6-5
CDR3: CASRRTGEDQPQHF
DNA: TGTGCCAGCAGGAGGACAGGGGAGGACCAGCCCCAGCATTTT

J: TRBJ2-1
size: -
D: -
V: TRBV10-3
CDR3: CAISEGLRDSDEQFF
DNA: TGTGCCATCAGTGAAGGACTAAGAGACTCCGATGAGCAGTTCTTC

J: TRBJ1-3
size: -
D: -
V: TRBV30
CDR3: CAWRDSGNTIYF
DNA: TGTGCCTGGAGGGACAGTGGAAACACCATATATTTT

J: TRBJ2-1
size: -
D: -
V: TRBV20-1
CDR3: CSASRGSSYNEQFF
DNA: TGCAGTGCTAGTCGGGGGAGCTCCTACAATGAGCAGTTCTTC

J: TRBJ1-4
size: -
D: -
V: TRBV5-5
CDR3: CASSRDFLPNEKLFF
DNA: TGTGCCAGCAGCCGGGACTTTTTACCTAATGAAAAACTGTTTTTT

J: TRBJ2-7
size: -
D: -
V: TRBV9
CDR3: CASSVGVAQSSYEQYF
DNA: TGTGCCAGCAGCGTAGGGGTAGCCCAGAGCTCCTACGAGCAGTACTTC

J: TRBJ1-2
size: -
D: -
V: TRBV11-1
CDR3: CASSHHRQPNYGYTF
DNA: TGTGCCAGCAGCCACCACCGACAGCCTAACTATGGCTACACCTTC

J: TRBJ2-2
size: -
D: TRBD2
V: TRBV5-4
CDR3: CASSLALAGVAGELFF
DNA: TGTGCCAGCAGCTTGGCGCTAGCGGGAGTGGCCGGGGAGCTGTTTTTT